The 27 T cell receptor beta chains below all came from one sample that was sequenced in a study of blood T cell repertoires in COVID-19 (dated by TCRdb to the early 2020s). The library was produced with the immunoSEQ multiplex PCR assay. TCRdb's version of the immuneACCESS table is confined to in-frame rearrangements and falls short of the full clone set. An unresolved V gene accounts for under half of the shortfall where checked; the remainder is of unknown origin. This sample holds 150,000 to 200,000 clones; around 79% were observed only once. The biggest ten clones account for roughly 5.6% of the sample. The material sequenced was peripheral blood. All receptors come from a woman aged 40 to 50 with COVID-19, enrolled during active disease.

This chain connects TRBV9 to TRBJ1-3; D remains unclear. The CDR3 has 14 amino acids. Germline V gene sequence: CDR1 SGDLS, CDR2 YYNGEE. V was clipped by 4 bases and J by 0 bases, with 8 bases between them. This CDR3 reads CASSWSDSGNTIYF. The DNA of the CDR3 is TGTGCCAGCAGCTGGAGTGACTCTGGAAACACCATATATTTT.

The chain recombines TRBV5-4 with TRBJ1-1; D call uncertain. Germline V gene lookup returns CDR1 SGHNT and CDR2 YYREEE (reference sequence). Trimming pared 5 bases from V and 2 bases from J, leaving 16 bases between. This CDR3 comprises 15 residues. The CDR3 nucleotides read TGTGCCAGCAGGCCAGACGGGAGGGTCAACACTGAAGCTTTCTTT. This encodes CASRPDGRVNTEAFF. The full variable domain, rest sourced from reference TRBV5-4 and TRBJ1-1, is ETGVTQSPTHLIKTRGQQVTLRCSSQSGHNTVSWYQQALGQGPQFIFQYYREEENGRGNFPPRFSGLQFPNYSSELNVNALELDDSALYLCASRPDGRVNTEAFFGQGTRLTVV.

This clone has more than one count but fewer than ten. As DNA, the CDR3 is TGTGCCAGCAGCCCCGGCCCCGGGGGTCGAGAGACCCAGTACTTC. As protein: CASSPGPGGRETQYF. V usage is TRBV7-2 and J usage is TRBJ2-5; the D gene is possibly TRBD2 (6 bases). Trimming took off 5 bases at V and 4 bases at J, with 17 bases between the two ends. The CDR3 runs to 15 residues. Germline V gene sequence: CDR1 SGHTA, CDR2 FQGNSA.

The chain carries TRBV10-3 and TRBJ2-3; 8 bases are a match to TRBD1. With 3 bases clipped from V and 0 bases from J, the junction kept 11 bases outside the gene matches. From germline, CDR1 is ENHRY and CDR2 SYGVKD. The CDR3 consists of 18 residues. For the CDR3, the DNA is TGTGCCATCAGTGAAGGACAGGGTCACGCCATGAGCACAGATACGCAGTATTTT. Translation gives CAISEGQGHAMSTDTQYF.

V gene TRBV30 combines with J gene TRBJ1-2; a weak D match, TRBD1 (5 bases). Germline V gene sequence: CDR1 GTSNPN, CDR2 SVGIG (reference sequence). The CDR3 is 11 amino acids. V was cut by 4 bases and J by 5 bases, with 8 bases left in between. CDR3 amino acids: CAWNTGYGYTF. The CDR3, as DNA: TGTGCCTGGAACACAGGATATGGCTACACCTTC.

The chain uses TRBV6-5 and TRBJ1-1; 9 positions match TRBD1. The CDR3 is 14 residues long. V dropped 4 bases and J dropped 5; count of bases not matched to a gene: 5. Germline-derived CDR1 and CDR2 are MNHEY and SVGAGI. The CDR3 protein is CASSSTGGGTEAFF. CDR3 DNA sequence: TGTGCCAGCAGTTCGACAGGGGGAGGAACTGAAGCTTTCTTT.

With respect to this clone: The identical CDR3 is also encoded by other nucleotide sequences in the sample. The rearrangement uses TRBV18 and TRBJ2-7; 8 bases match TRBD1. CDR3 length: 15 amino acids. J was trimmed by 1 base and V by 0 bases; bases with no gene match: 2. Looked up from germline, CDR1 is KGHSH and CDR2 is LQKENI. The CDR3 loop reads CASSPPTGGSYEQYF. The CDR3 DNA sequence: TGTGCCAGCTCACCACCTACAGGGGGATCCTACGAGCAGTACTTC.

This chain connects TRBV4-1 to TRBJ2-1; a weak D match, TRBD1 (6 bases). CDR1 is MGHRA, CDR2 YSYEKL, per germline. V shed 4 bases and J shed 2 bases, with 9 bases lying between them. This CDR3 region has 14 residues. CDR3: CASSLAGAYNEQFF. In DNA, the CDR3 is TGCGCCAGCAGCCTGGCAGGGGCCTACAATGAGCAGTTCTTC.

This clone has at least ten counts. V usage is TRBV27 and J usage is TRBJ1-1; no reliable D call. Trimming pared 3 bases from V and 6 bases from J, leaving 11 bases between. The germline gives CDR1 MNHEY, CDR2 SMNVEV (reference sequence). The CDR3 has 13 residues. The CDR3 bases are TGTGCCAGCAGTTTCAGGAGAGGGTCTGAAGCTTTCTTT. The encoded protein is CASSFRRGSEAFF.

This clone was picked up a small number of times. V is TRBV7-3 and J is TRBJ1-1; D possibly corresponds to TRBD1 (6 bases). CDR3 size: 14 residues. Trimming removed 5 bases at V and 4 bases at J, with 14 bases between. CDR1 is SGHTA and CDR2 is FQGTGA in the germline V gene. The CDR3 region is CASSPRGSGTEAFF. Here the CDR3 DNA reads TGTGCCAGCAGCCCGAGGGGGTCGGGCACTGAAGCTTTCTTT. Full variable domain (outside the CDR3, taken from reference TRBV7-3 and TRBJ1-1): GAGVSQTPSNKVTEKGKYVELRCDPISGHTALYWYRQSLGQGPEFLIYFQGTGAADDSGLPNDRFFAVRPEGSVSTLKIQRTERGDSAVYLCASSPRGSGTEAFFGQGTRLTVV.

The rearrangement joins TRBV11-2 to TRBJ2-3, with 11 bases that match TRBD2. V dropped 3 bases and J dropped 4; count of bases not matched to a gene: 9. The CDR3 length is 17 residues. Germline V CDR1 and CDR2: SGHAT, FQNNGV. CDR3 sequence (DNA): TGTGCCAGCAGCTTTGGCCGGACTAGCGGGTACTCAGATACGCAGTATTTT. Its protein is CASSFGRTSGYSDTQYF.

The chain couples TRBV6-5 to TRBJ2-3, with 7 bases aligning to TRBD1. The CDR3 contains 15 residues. V dropped 0 bases and J dropped 2; count of bases not matched to a gene: 2. Germline-derived CDR1 and CDR2 are MNHEY and SVGAGI. The CDR3, as DNA: TGTGCCAGCAGTTACTCCGGGACAGACACAGATACGCAGTATTTT. Its protein is CASSYSGTDTDTQYF.

The chain links TRBV12-3 or TRBV12-4 to TRBJ1-2, with a tentative D call TRBD1 (5 bases). V lost 7 bases to trimming and J lost 8 bases, with 17 bases between them. The CDR3 has 13 residues. CDR3 amino acids: CASTRRGVRGYTF. In DNA form, the CDR3 reads TGTGCCAGCACCCGACGGGGGGTTCGAGGCTACACCTTC.

CDR3 DNA sequence: TGTGCCAGCTCGCAGTACTCAGGGGGGTCCTATAATTCACCCCTCCACTTT. This sequence encodes CASSQYSGGSYNSPLHF. This chain connects TRBV18 to TRBJ1-6, with 7 bases aligning to TRBD1. Germline-derived CDR1 and CDR2 are KGHSH and LQKENI. The CDR3 runs 17 residues. The ends lost 6 bases at V and 1 base at J; junction bases unmatched: 9. Full variable domain (remainder filled in from reference TRBV18 and TRBJ1-6): NAGVMQNPRHLVRRRGQEARLRCSPMKGHSHVYWYRQLPEEGLKFMVYLQKENIIDESGMPKERFSAEFPKEGPSILRIQQVVRGDSAAYFCASSQYSGGSYNSPLHFGNGTRLTVT.

This chain links TRBV5-4 with TRBJ2-1; 7 bases are shared with TRBD2. This CDR3 comprises 13 residues. The V gene end was trimmed by 4 bases and the J gene end by 7 bases; junction bases not matched to a gene: 5. Germline lookup yields CDR1 SGHNT and CDR2 YYREEE (reference sequence). CDR3 sequence (DNA): TGTGCCAGCAGCCCCCGGCGGGAGAATGAGCAGTTCTTC. As protein: CASSPRRENEQFF.

The genes are TRBV2 and TRBJ2-7; tentatively, D is TRBD2 (6 bases). The germline CDR1 and CDR2 sequences are SNHLY and FYNNEI. The V gene lost 4 bases and the J gene lost 5 bases, with 15 bases spanning the gap. CDR3 size: 14 residues. The CDR3 coding sequence is TGTGCCAGCAGTGGGGACTCTCCCCCGAACGAGCAGTACTTC. Translating it yields CASSGDSPPNEQYF. The whole variable domain, remainder taken from reference TRBV2 and TRBJ2-7, is EPEVTQTPSHQVTQMGQEVILRCVPISNHLYFYWYRQILGQKVEFLVSFYNNEISEKSEIFDDQFSVERPDGSNFTLKIRSTKLEDSAMYFCASSGDSPPNEQYFGPGTRLTVT.

The chain combines TRBV14 with TRBJ1-3; D gene unclear. There are 15 residues in the CDR3. V was trimmed by 5 bases and J by 0 bases, leaving 11 bases between them. CDR1 and CDR2 from the germline V gene are SGHDN and FVKESK. Here the CDR3 DNA reads TGTGCCAGCAGCATAAACTTGAACTCTGGAAACACCATATATTTT. Its protein is CASSINLNSGNTIYF.

In nucleotides, the CDR3 is TGCGCCAGCAGCTTGGGGACAGGCTCTGGAAACACCATATATTTT. As protein: CASSLGTGSGNTIYF. The chain recombines TRBV5-1 with TRBJ1-3; 7 positions match TRBD1. Germline assignment: CDR1 SGHRS and CDR2 YFSETQ. Germline trimming cut 0 bases from V and 0 bases from J; bases unmatched to any gene: 0. The CDR3 extends over 15 amino acids.

The chain recombines TRBV11-2 with TRBJ2-2, with 7 bases lining up with TRBD1. Germline CDR1 SGHAT, CDR2 FQNNGV. Germline trimming cut 0 bases from V and 6 bases from J; bases unmatched to any gene: 7. This CDR3 has 16 amino acids. The CDR3 here is CASSLEGLGGAGELFF. CDR3 nucleotides: TGTGCCAGCAGCTTAGAAGGATTAGGGGGCGCCGGGGAGCTGTTTTTT. The complete variable domain, with remaining parts taken from reference TRBV11-2 and TRBJ2-2, reads EAGVAQSPRYKIIEKRQSVAFWCNPISGHATLYWYQQILGQGPKLLIQFQNNGVVDDSQLPKDRFSAERLKGVDSTLKIQPAKLEDSAVYLCASSLEGLGGAGELFFGEGSRLTVL.

The gene calls are TRBV5-4 and TRBJ2-7; D is possibly TRBD1 (6 bases). Looked up from germline, CDR1 is SGHNT and CDR2 is YYREEE (reference sequence). The CDR3 totals 16 residues. V was clipped by 0 bases and J by 2 bases, with 15 bases between them. DNA of the CDR3: TGTGCCAGCAGCTTGGAAGTCGGGGCAGGGGCCTACGAGCAGTACTTC. Its translation: CASSLEVGAGAYEQYF.

CDR3 amino acids: CASSPPGGQPQHF. The CDR3 DNA follows: TGTGCCAGCAGCCCCCCGGGCGGGCAGCCCCAGCATTTT. The chain uses TRBV7-9 and TRBJ1-5; D gene ambiguous. Per germline, CDR1 SEHNR and CDR2 FQNEAQ (reference sequence). V lost 5 bases and J 7 bases, leaving 12 bases between the germline ends. The CDR3 is 13 residues long.

The chain recombines TRBV7-9 with TRBJ1-2; the match to TRBD1 covers 11 bases. After removal of 1 base from V and 8 bases from J, the junction contained 3 bases not matched to a gene. The CDR3 has 14 amino acids. Germline V gene sequence: CDR1 SEHNR, CDR2 FQNEAQ (reference sequence). The chain's CDR3 is CASSLDGTGGGYTF. CDR3 sequence (DNA): TGTGCCAGCAGCTTAGACGGGACAGGGGGAGGCTACACCTTC.

The V and J genes are TRBV7-9 and TRBJ2-3; the D is unclear. The CDR3 totals 16 residues. The V and J ends lost 5 bases and 2 bases respectively, with 17 bases between them. Germline assignment: CDR1 SEHNR and CDR2 FQNEAQ (reference sequence). The CDR3 DNA sequence: TGTGCCAGCAGCCTAGGAGTTCGCGGCTACACAGATACGCAGTATTTT. This gives the protein CASSLGVRGYTDTQYF.

The V gene is TRBV27, the J gene TRBJ1-5; the match to TRBD1 covers 8 bases. This CDR3 has 16 amino acids. V shed 5 bases, J shed 3 bases, and the junction held 9 bases outside the gene matches. Germline CDR1 is MNHEY and CDR2 is SMNVEV (reference sequence). The CDR3 loop reads CASSERRTGNNQPQHF. CDR3 nucleotide sequence: TGTGCCAGCAGTGAACGAAGGACAGGGAACAATCAGCCCCAGCATTTT.

CDR3 DNA: TGTGCCAGCAGTCCGGGGACAGGGCTAAGACACTATGGCTACACCTTC. Its translation is CASSPGTGLRHYGYTF. The V and J genes are TRBV27 and TRBJ1-2; 9 bases are a match to TRBD1. The V and J ends lost 5 bases and 3 bases, in that order; junction bases with no gene match: 10. The CDR3 loop spans 16 amino acids. CDR1 and CDR2 from the germline V gene are MNHEY and SMNVEV (reference sequence).

This clone was seen just once. The chain uses TRBV6-6 and TRBJ2-3; tentatively, D is TRBD1 (7 bases). The germline gives CDR1 MNHNY, CDR2 SVGAGI (reference sequence). V gave up 3 bases and J gave up 5 bases, with 15 bases separating them. The CDR3 contains 15 residues. The CDR3 sequence: CASSYSRQGGDTQYF. CDR3 sequence (DNA): TGTGCCAGCAGTTATTCACGGCAGGGGGGAGATACGCAGTATTTT.

The chain employs TRBV25-1 and TRBJ1-6, with 8 bases that match TRBD1. The CDR3 spans 14 residues. The ends lost 7 bases at V and 7 bases at J; junction bases unmatched: 6. Germline V gene sequence: CDR1 MGHDK, CDR2 SYGVNS. The CDR3 here is CASIGQGSNSPLHF. The CDR3 DNA is TGTGCCAGCATAGGACAGGGAAGCAATTCACCCCTCCACTTT.